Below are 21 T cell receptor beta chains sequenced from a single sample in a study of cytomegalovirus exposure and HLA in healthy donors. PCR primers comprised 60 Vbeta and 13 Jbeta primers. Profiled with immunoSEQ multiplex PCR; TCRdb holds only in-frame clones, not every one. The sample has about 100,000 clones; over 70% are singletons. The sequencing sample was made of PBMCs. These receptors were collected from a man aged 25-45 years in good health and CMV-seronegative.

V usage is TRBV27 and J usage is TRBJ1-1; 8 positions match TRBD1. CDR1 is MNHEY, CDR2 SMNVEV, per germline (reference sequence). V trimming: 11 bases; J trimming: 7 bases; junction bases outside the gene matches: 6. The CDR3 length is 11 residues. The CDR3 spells CAVRTGFEAFF. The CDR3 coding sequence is TGTGCCGTTCGGACAGGGTTTGAAGCTTTCTTT.

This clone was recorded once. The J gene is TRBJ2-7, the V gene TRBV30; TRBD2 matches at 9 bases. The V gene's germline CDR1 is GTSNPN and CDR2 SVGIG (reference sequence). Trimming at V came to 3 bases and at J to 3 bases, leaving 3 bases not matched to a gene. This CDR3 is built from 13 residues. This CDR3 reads CAWRRREGYEQYF. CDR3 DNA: TGTGCCTGGAGAAGGCGGGAGGGCTACGAGCAGTACTTC.

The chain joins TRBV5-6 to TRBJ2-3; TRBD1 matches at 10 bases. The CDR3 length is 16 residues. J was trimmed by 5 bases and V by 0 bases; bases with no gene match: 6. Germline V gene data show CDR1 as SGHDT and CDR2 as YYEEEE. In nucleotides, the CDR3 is TGTGCCAGCAGCTTGGAGGGACAGGGGCGGGGAGATACGCAGTATTTT. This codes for CASSLEGQGRGDTQYF.

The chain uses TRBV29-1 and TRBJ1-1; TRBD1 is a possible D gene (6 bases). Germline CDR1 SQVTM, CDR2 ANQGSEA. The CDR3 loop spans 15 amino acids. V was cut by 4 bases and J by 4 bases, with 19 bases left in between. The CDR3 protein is CSVALVQGEGTEAFF. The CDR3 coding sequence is TGCAGCGTTGCTTTAGTACAGGGCGAAGGCACTGAAGCTTTCTTT.

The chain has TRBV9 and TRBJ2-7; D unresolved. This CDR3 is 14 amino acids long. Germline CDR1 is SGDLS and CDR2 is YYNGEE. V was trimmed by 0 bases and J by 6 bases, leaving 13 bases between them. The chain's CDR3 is CASSVDGIPREQYF. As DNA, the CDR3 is TGTGCCAGCAGCGTAGACGGTATCCCCCGCGAGCAGTACTTC.

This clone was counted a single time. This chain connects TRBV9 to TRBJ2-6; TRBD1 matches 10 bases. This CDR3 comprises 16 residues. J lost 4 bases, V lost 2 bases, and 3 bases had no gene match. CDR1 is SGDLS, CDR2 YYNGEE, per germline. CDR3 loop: CASSVRQGAGANVLTF. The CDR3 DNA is TGTGCCAGCAGCGTGCGACAGGGGGCGGGGGCCAACGTCCTGACTTTC.

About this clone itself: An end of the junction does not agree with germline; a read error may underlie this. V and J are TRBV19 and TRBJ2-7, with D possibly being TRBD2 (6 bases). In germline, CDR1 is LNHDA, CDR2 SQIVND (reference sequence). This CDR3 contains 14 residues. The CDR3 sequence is CASSTDGDSSEQYF. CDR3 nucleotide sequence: TGTGCCAGTAGTACGGACGGGGACTCCTCCGAGCAGTACTTC.

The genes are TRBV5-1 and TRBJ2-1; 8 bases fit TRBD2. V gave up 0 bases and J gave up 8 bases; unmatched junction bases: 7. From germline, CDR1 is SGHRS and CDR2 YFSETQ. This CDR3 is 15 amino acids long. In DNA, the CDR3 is TGCGCCAGCAGCTTGGAGCGGGGGCCTCCCCATGAGCAGTTCTTC. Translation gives CASSLERGPPHEQFF.

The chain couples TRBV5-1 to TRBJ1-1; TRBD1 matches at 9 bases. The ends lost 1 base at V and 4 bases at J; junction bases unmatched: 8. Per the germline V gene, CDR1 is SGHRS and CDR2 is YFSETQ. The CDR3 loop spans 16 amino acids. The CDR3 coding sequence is TGCGCCAGCAGCTTGAACGGACAGGGGATTGGCACTGAAGCTTTCTTT. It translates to CASSLNGQGIGTEAFF.

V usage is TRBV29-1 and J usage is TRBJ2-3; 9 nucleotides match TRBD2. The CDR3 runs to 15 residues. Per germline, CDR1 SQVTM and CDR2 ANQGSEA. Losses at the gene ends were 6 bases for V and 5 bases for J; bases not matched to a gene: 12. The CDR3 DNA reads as TGCAGCGTCCAACTAGCGGGTTTTCGTTTAGATACGCAGTATTTT. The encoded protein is CSVQLAGFRLDTQYF.

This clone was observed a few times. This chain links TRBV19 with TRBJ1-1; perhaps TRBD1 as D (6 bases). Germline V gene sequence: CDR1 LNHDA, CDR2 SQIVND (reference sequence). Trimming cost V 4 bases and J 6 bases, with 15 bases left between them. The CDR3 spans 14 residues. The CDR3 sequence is CASSSNLQGAEAFF. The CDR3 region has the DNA TGTGCCAGTAGTAGCAATCTACAGGGCGCTGAAGCTTTCTTT.

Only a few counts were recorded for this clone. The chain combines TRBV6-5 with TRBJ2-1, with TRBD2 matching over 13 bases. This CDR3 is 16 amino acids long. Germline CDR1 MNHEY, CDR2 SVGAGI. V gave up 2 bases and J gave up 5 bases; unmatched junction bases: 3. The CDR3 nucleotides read TGTGCCAGCAGTTACCCGGGACTAGCGGGACACAATGAGCAGTTCTTC. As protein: CASSYPGLAGHNEQFF.

The CDR3 loop reads CASSLGQGWTTEAFF. The CDR3 coding sequence is TGCGCCAGCAGCCTGGGACAGGGCTGGACCACTGAAGCTTTCTTT. The chain recombines TRBV5-1 with TRBJ1-1, with 9 bases matching TRBD1. The germline V gene encodes CDR1 SGHRS and CDR2 YFSETQ. CDR3 length: 15 residues. J was trimmed by 4 bases and V by 4 bases; bases with no gene match: 8.

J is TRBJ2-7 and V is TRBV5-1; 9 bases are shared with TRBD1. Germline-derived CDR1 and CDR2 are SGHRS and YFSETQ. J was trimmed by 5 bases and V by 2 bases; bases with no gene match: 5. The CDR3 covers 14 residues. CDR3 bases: TGCGCCAGCAGCTTTCGACAGGGGGGCCACGAGCAGTACTTC. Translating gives CASSFRQGGHEQYF.

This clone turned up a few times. CDR3: CAWSSQGNSPLHF. The CDR3 region has the DNA TGTGCCTGGAGTAGTCAGGGAAATTCACCCCTCCACTTT. This chain uses TRBV30 with TRBJ1-6; tentative D call: TRBD1 (5 bases). This CDR3 has 13 amino acids. V lost 2 bases and J lost 7, with 9 bases in between. CDR1 is GTSNPN and CDR2 is SVGIG in the germline V gene (reference sequence). Using reference TRBV30 and TRBJ1-6 for the parts outside the CDR3, the full variable domain is SQTIHQWPATLVQPVGSPLSLECTVEGTSNPNLYWYRQAAGRGLQLLFYSVGIGQISSEVPQNLSASRPQDRQFILSSKKLLLSDSGFYLCAWSSQGNSPLHFGNGTRLTVT.

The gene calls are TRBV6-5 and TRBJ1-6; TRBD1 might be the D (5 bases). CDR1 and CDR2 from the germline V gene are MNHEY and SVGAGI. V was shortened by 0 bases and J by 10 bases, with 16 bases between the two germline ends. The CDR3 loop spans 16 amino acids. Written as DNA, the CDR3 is TGTGCCAGCAGTTACTCGAACAGGTTAGGATACTCACCCCTCCACTTT. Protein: CASSYSNRLGYSPLHF.

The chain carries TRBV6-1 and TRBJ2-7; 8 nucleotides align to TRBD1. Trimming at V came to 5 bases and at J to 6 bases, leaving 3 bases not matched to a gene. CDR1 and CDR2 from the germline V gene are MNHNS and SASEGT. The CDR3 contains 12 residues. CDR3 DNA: TGTGCCAGCAGTCAGGACAGGGTCGAGCAGTACTTC. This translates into CASSQDRVEQYF.

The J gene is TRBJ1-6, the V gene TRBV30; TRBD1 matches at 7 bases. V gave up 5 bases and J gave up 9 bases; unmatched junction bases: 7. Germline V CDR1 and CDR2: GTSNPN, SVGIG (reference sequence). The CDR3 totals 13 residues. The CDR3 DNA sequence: TGTGCCTGGGGGGGGACAGCATTTTCACCCCTCCACTTT. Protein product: CAWGGTAFSPLHF.

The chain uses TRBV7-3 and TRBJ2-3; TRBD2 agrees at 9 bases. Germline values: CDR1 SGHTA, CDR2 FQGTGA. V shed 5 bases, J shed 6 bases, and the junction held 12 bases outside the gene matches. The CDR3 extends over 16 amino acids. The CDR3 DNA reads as TGTGCCAGCAGCCCCCAGGGGCGGGGGGGTGCGGATACGCAGTATTTT. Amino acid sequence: CASSPQGRGGADTQYF.

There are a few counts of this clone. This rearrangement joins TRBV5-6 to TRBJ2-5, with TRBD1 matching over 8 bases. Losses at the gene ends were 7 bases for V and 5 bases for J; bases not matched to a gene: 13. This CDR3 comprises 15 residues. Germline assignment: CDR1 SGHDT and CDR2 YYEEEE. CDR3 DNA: TGTGCCAGCTGCTCAGAGACAGGGGTCCGGGAGACCCAGTACTTC. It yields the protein CASCSETGVRETQYF.

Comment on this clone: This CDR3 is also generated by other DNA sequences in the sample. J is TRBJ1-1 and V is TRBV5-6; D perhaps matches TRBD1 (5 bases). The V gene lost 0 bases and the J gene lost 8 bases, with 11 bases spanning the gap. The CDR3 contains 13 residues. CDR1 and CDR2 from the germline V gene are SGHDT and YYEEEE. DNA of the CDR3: TGTGCCAGCAGCTTGGGGGGGGATCCGGAAGCTTTCTTT. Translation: CASSLGGDPEAFF.